This T cell receptor (beta chain) was sequenced for a study of OX40 agonist ivuxolimab in advanced cancers. V trimming: 2 bases; J trimming: 5 bases; junction bases outside the gene matches: 9. The germline V gene encodes CDR1 SGHTA and CDR2 FQGTGA. The CDR3 is 16 amino acids. Data came from immunoSEQ multiplex PCR; TCRdb stores just in-frame clones and leaves some out. The profile shows roughly 88,000 clones, approximately 89% of them singletons. The study, taken as a whole, reports: Clonal expansion by week 6 occurred in CD4+ and CD8+ blood T cells (at 0.1 to 3.0 mg/kg).

For this clone: As yet, its antigen is unknown.

This TCR came from an adult with an advanced solid tumor such as melanoma, head and neck, liver or kidney cancer. The J gene is TRBJ2-3, the V gene TRBV7-3; 8 positions agree with TRBD2. Sample: CD4+ or CD8+ T cells sorted from blood, taken in a trial of the OX40 agonist ivuxolimab. CDR3 loop: CASSLGSGRKEDTQYF. CDR3 coding DNA: TGTGCCAGCAGCTTAGGGAGCGGGAGAAAAGAAGATACGCAGTATTTT.